One T cell receptor (beta chain) is described in this entry. No cognate antigen has been identified for it. No much larger clone exists at a distance of one base, and base qualities are not known. Each collaborating institution followed its own protocols to collect whole blood in K2EDTA tubes. For TCRbeta analysis, collaborators shipped samples as frozen whole blood, isolated PBMCs, or DNA extracted from either of those sample types. TCRbeta CDR3 regions were amplified from genomic DNA by means of the immunoSEQ Assay, a bias-controlled multiplex PCR. From the authors' description of their analysis: Within the assay, amplification of reference gene primers was used to estimate how many nucleated cells each sample contained. Sequence reads were collapsed and filtered to measure the absolute abundance of every unique TCRbeta CDR3 rearrangement. For each sample, productive Simpson clonality was calculated by taking the square root of Simpson's diversity index across productive rearrangements. Sourced from immuneACCESS, this table was stored by TCRdb with only in-frame sequences that have V and J called. A share of the clones is absent; for the studies checked, an unresolved V gene accounts for under half, and the remainder has no known explanation. V, J and clone size derive from that table, while D and trimming were established from the DNA sequence. The sample table lists some 120,000 clones, more than 70% of them with a count of one. Approximately 6.3% of the sample is held by the ten biggest clonotypes.

The data derive from a study of blood T cell repertoires in COVID-19 (dated by TCRdb to about 2020). Concerning the study at large: Samples from collaborators originated in the United States, Italy and Spain and spanned both the acute and convalescent phases of COVID-19. The prospective study material was composed of cDNA or gDNA derived from T cells, B-cell-depleted T cells, or PBMCs. The dataset comprised deeply sampled blood TCRbeta repertoires from subjects exposed to, actively infected with, or recovered from COVID-19. The repertoires were released in a freely available public database meant as a resource for research on the immune response to SARS-CoV-2. The samples were drawn from the first 160 participants of the ongoing ImmuneRACE study and from 1,200 or so subjects provided by 6 global collaborators. The sample metadata nearly always contained a de-identified subject ID, COVID-19 status, age in years and sex. HLA class I and class II types, where available, came from metadata supplied by the sample provider rather than from assay-based typing. Points the paper makes about the study in general: The quantity of clinical and demographic metadata differed by source and by participant and was supplied without curation.

Measured from the cysteine to the phenylalanine, the CDR3 is 14 residues long. The retained sequence is limited to the CDR3, 42 bases, with the frame set at the first base. CDR1 and CDR2, looked up from the germline V gene, are WSHSY and SAAADI. From V the trimming removes 6 bases and from J it removes 6 bases, while the gene matches leave 5 bases of the junction unaccounted for. The TCR originated in a man older than 75 with active or convalescent COVID-19. Rearrangement joined TRBV10-2 to TRBJ2-1; 10 bases in the junction line up with TRBD2. The sequenced material came from peripheral blood. The bases are TGCGCCAGCAGCGGAGCGGGGGGGCTCAATGAGCAGTTCTTC. The encoded protein is CASSGAGGLNEQFF.